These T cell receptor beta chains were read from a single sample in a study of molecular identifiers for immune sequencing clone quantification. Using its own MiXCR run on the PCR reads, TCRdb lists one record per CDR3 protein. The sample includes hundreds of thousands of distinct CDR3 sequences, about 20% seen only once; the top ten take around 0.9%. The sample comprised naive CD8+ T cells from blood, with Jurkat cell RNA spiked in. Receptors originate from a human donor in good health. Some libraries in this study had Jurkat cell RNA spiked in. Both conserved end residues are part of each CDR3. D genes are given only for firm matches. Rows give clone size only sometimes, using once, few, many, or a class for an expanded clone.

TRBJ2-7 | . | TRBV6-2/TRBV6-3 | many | TGTGCCAGCAGCCCAATGACAGGTATTAGCTCCTACGAGCAGTACTTC | CASSPMTGISSYEQYF
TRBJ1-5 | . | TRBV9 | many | TGTGCCAGCAGCGTTGACGGGAATCAGCCCCAGCATTTT | CASSVDGNQPQHF
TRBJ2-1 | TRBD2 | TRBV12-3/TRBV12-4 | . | TGTGCCAGCAGTCCCCTCATAGCGGGAGTTGACAATGAGCAGTTCTTC | CASSPLIAGVDNEQFF
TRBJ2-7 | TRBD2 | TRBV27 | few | TGTGCCAGCAGACTACTAGCGGGAGTATACGAGCAGTACTTC | CASRLLAGVYEQYF
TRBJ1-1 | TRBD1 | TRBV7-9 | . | TGTGCCAGCAACAGGGGGAACACTGAAGCTTTCTTT | CASNRGNTEAFF
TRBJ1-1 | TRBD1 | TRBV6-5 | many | TGTGCCAGCAGTTACGGGACAGGGTATACTGAAGCTTTCTTT | CASSYGTGYTEAFF
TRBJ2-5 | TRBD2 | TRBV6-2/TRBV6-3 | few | TGTGCCAGCGCGGGAGCTTGGCAAGAGACCCAGTACTTC | CASAGAWQETQYF
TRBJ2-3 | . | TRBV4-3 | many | TGCGCCAGCAGCCAAGTTTTTCGGTCCGGGCGGCCTAGCACAGATACGCAGTATTTT | CASSQVFRSGRPSTDTQYF
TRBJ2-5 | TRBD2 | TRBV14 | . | TGTGCCAGCAGCCACCTAGCGGGGGGATTAAAGGAGACCCAGTACTTC | CASSHLAGGLKETQYF
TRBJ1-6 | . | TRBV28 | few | TGTGCCAGCAGTCTCATCGGGACAATGAATTCACCCCTCCACTTT | CASSLIGTMNSPLHF
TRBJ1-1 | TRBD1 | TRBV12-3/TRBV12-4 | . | TGTGCCAGCACCCCGGACAGGGCGAACACTAAAGCTTTCTTT | CASTPDRANTKAFF
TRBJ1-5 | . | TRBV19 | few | TGTGCCAGTAGTATGGCCACCCGAGGTAGCAATCAGCCCCAGCATTTT | CASSMATRGSNQPQHF
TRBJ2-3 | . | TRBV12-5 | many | TGTGCTAGTGGAGCTGGGGATACGCAGTATTTT | CASGAGDTQYF
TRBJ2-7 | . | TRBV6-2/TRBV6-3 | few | TGTGCCAGCAGCGAGGAAGGAGCCTTTACTCTCTACGAGCAGTACTTC | CASSEEGAFTLYEQYF
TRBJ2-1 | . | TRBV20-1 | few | TGCAGTGCTAGGAGACTAGTTTATGAGCAGTTCTTC | CSARRLVYEQFF
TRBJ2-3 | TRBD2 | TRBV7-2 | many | TGTGCCAGCAGCTTAGAATGGCGGGGGGCTGGCACAGATACGCAGTATTTT | CASSLEWRGAGTDTQYF
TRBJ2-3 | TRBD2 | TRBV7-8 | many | TGTGCCAGCATACTAGCGGGGGGGGCAGATACGCAGTATTTT | CASILAGGADTQYF
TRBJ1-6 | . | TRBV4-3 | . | TGCGCCAGCAAAATAGACGGGAGCTCCTATAATTCACCCCTCCACTTT | CASKIDGSSYNSPLHF
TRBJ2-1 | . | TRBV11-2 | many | TGTGCCAGCAGCATCCCAACTAGGGATAGCTACAATGAGCAGTTCTTC | CASSIPTRDSYNEQFF
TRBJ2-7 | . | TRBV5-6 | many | TGTGCCAGCAGCTTGGCTGGGACCTTTCGGCGGGAGTACTTC | CASSLAGTFRREYF
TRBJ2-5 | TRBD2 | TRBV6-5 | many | TGTGCCAGCAGCCCCTCGGGAGGGGTACAAGAGACCCAGTACTTC | CASSPSGGVQETQYF
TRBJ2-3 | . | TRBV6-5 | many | TGTGCCAGAGCTCCTTATAGGCGAGGCACAGATACGCAGTATTTT | CARAPYRRGTDTQYF
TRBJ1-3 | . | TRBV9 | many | TGTGCCAGCAGCGTAGACATGGGCTCTGGAAACACCATATATTTT | CASSVDMGSGNTIYF
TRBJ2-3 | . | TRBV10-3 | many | TGTGCCATCAGTCAAGGGACGCGCACAGATACGCAGTATTTT | CAISQGTRTDTQYF
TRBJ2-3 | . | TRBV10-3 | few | TGTGCCATCAGTGAGTCGATTCCGCCGGACGCCACTCTCACAGATACGCAGTATTTT | CAISESIPPDATLTDTQYF
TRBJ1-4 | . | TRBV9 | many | TGTGCCAGCAGCGTAGGTGGCGGACAAAATGAAAAACTGTTTTTT | CASSVGGGQNEKLFF
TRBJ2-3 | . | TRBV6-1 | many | TGTGCCAGCAGTGAATTTAGCGGATACACAGATACGCAGTATTTT | CASSEFSGYTDTQYF
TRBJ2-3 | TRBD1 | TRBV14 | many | TGTGCCAGCAGCACCCGGACAGGGTGGACAGATACGCAGTATTTT | CASSTRTGWTDTQYF
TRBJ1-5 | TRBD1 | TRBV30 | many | TGTGCCTGGAGTACAGGGACAGCGGGGAATCAGCCCCAGCATTTT | CAWSTGTAGNQPQHF
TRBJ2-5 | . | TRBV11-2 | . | TGTGCCAGCAGCCCTGAGGCTGTCGGGCCTCAGGAGACCCAGTGCTTC | CASSPEAVGPQETQCF
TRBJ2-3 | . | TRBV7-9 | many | TGTGCCAGCAGCTACGCGGGGCAGGGAGGAACAGATACGCAGTATTTT | CASSYAGQGGTDTQYF
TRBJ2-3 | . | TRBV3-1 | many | TGTGCCAGCAGCCCCGACGGTCTTCTCCGAGATACGCAGTATTTT | CASSPDGLLRDTQYF
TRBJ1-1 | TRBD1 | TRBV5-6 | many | TGTGCCAGCAGCTCCAAGAACGGATTCGGACAGGGTAACACTGAAGCTTTCTTT | CASSSKNGFGQGNTEAFF
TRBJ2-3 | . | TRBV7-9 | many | TGTGCCAGCAGCTTCGAGGGGGAGGCCACAGATACGCAGTATTTT | CASSFEGEATDTQYF
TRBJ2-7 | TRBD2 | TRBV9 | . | TGTGCCAGCAGCGGCGACGGGAGGACCTACGAGCAGTACTTC | CASSGDGRTYEQYF
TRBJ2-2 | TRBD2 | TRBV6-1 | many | TGTGCCAGCAGTGAATGGGCTAGCGGGGGGACCGGGGAGCTGTTTTTT | CASSEWASGGTGELFF
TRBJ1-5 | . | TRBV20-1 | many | TGCAGTGCTAGGGTAGCAGGGGATCAGCCCCAGCATTTT | CSARVAGDQPQHF
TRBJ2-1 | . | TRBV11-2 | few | TGTGCCAGCAGCTTACGTAGTGAGCTTTACAATGAGCAGTTCTTC | CASSLRSELYNEQFF